This note documents a single TCR beta chain sequence. Its matching antigen is unknown. Expressed TCRB transcripts were sequenced because the entire RNA isolate underwent reverse transcription. The method was immunoSEQ multiplex PCR; TCRdb's version includes in-frame clones alone and lacks a portion of them. In the table there are around 160,000 clones, under 60% of which are singletons. The data stem from a study of beta chain features in type 1 diabetes. Broader study findings: Naive, central memory and Treg TCRB repertoires appeared more alike in patients than in healthy donors. In all four CD4+ subsets, TCRB CDR3 length was significantly, moderately reduced in type 1 diabetes.

By way of CD45RO/CCR7/CD25/CD127/CD95/CD27, the CD4+ regulatory, stem cell-like memory, central memory and naive cells were sorted. This clonotype originated in a man aged 18 to 35 in good health. Material for sequencing was Tregs from blood.

The CDR3 protein is CASSLFSRGGGNTQYF. CDR3 nucleotides: TGTGCCAGCAGCTTATTTAGCCGGGGAGGCGGAAATACGCAGTATTTT. The gene calls are TRBV7-8 and TRBJ2-3; TRBD2 is a possible D gene (6 bases). Germline assignment: CDR1 SGHVS and CDR2 FQNEAQ. The V end was cut by 2 bases, the J end by 7 bases, with 19 bases between. The CDR3 runs 16 residues.